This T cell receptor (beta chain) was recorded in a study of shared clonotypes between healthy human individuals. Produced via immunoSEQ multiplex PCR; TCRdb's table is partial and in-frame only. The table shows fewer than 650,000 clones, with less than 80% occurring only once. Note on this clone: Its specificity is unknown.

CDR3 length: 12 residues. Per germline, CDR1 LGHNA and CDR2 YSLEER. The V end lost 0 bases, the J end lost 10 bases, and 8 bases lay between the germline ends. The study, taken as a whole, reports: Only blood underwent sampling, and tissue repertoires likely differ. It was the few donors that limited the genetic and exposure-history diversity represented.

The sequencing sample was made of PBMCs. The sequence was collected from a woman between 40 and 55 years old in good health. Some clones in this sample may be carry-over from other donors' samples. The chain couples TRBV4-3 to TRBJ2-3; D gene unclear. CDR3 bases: TGCGCCAGCAGCCAAGAAGACTCGCCGCAGTATTTT. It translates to CASSQEDSPQYF.